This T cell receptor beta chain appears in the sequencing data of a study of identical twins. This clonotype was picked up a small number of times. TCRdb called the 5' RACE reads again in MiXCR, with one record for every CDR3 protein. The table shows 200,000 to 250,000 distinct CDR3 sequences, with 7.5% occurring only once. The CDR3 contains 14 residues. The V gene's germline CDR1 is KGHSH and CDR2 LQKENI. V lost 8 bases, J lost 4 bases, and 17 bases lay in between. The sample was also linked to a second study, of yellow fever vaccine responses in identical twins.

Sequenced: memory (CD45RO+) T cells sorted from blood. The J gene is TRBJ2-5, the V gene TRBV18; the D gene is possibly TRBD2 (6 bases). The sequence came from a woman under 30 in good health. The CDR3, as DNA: TGTGCCAGCGCCCCCTCCGGGGGAGGAGAGACCCAGTACTTC. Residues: CASAPSGGGETQYF.